This TCR beta chain is drawn from a study of T-cell memory formation after mild COVID-19. As for the study in general: Clustering of TCRs was largely donor specific. Whole-study findings and limits: Pre-infection memory showed some responding clones, and this suggested that cross-reactive memory joined.

The germline V and J ends were trimmed by 3 bases and 7 bases, with 13 bases remaining between them. The germline V gene has CDR1 SGHTA and CDR2 FQGNSA. CDR3 length: 14 residues. This clonotype turned up a few times. What it recognizes is unknown. TCRdb recomputed calls from the 5' RACE reads with MiXCR, one row per CDR3 protein. The table has about 340,000 distinct CDR3 sequences, 10% to 15% seen once. The specimen sequenced was PBMCs or a T cell subset sorted from them (not recorded which). The receptor comes from a man between 18 and 35 years old who had mild COVID-19 (a few samples of this study predate the infection). Cell type and time point are not known. The chain is built from TRBV7-2 and TRBJ2-1; D unresolved. In DNA, the CDR3 is TGTGCCAGCAGCTTTATGGGGAAGTCGAATGAGCAGTTCTTC. It codes for CASSFMGKSNEQFF. Drawing the rest from reference TRBV7-2 and TRBJ2-1, the complete variable domain is GAGVSQSPSNKVTEKGKDVELRCDPISGHTALYWYRQSLGQGLEFLIYFQGNSAPDKSGLPSDRFSAERTGGSVSTLTIQRTQQEDSAVYLCASSFMGKSNEQFFGPGTRLTVL.